Included here is one T cell receptor beta chain sequence, with context. The CDR3 is made up of 13 amino acids. V shed 5 bases and J 6 bases; nucleotides not matched to a gene: 2. Germline lookup yields CDR1 MRHNA and CDR2 SNTAGT. The data stem from a study of control samples from healthy donors and cancer patients. Some clones are missing from TCRdb's copy, which holds only in-frame ones; the method was immunoSEQ multiplex PCR. The repertoire holds about 160,000 clones, about 94% seen once, with roughly 15% in the top ten. The chain couples TRBV6-4 to TRBJ2-2; TRBD1 aligns across 8 bases. Sequenced: PBMCs. This receptor was obtained from a man aged 55 to 70 with colorectal cancer. The CDR3 loop is CASSKDRAGELFF. In DNA form, the CDR3 reads TGTGCCAGCAGTAAGGACAGGGCCGGGGAGCTGTTTTTT.